Listed below are T cell receptor beta chains from one sample, sequenced in a study of T-cell memory formation after mild COVID-19. TCRdb itself ran the 5' RACE reads through MiXCR, one entry per CDR3 protein. The profile shows approximately 45,000 distinct CDR3 sequences, around 6.3% of them singletons. Material for sequencing was PBMCs or a T cell subset sorted from them (not recorded which). All receptors derive from an adult who had mild COVID-19 (a few samples of this study predate the infection). Cell type and time point are not known. Each CDR3 is given with its conserved first and last residue. Each record gives: V gene, D gene, clone size, J gene, CDR3 DNA, CDR3 protein. D genes are given only for firm matches. The size of a clone is reported for some rows only, either as once, few or many, or as a class for expanded clones.

TRBV27	NA	many	TRBJ2-5	TGTGCCAGCAGTCACAGAGATCACCAAGAGACCCAGTACTTC	CASSHRDHQETQYF
TRBV7-2	NA	NA	TRBJ1-6	TGTGCCAGCAGCTCCGGGAGACTGCTGGCTTATAATTCACCCCTCCACTTT	CASSSGRLLAYNSPLHF
TRBV28	TRBD1	NA	TRBJ1-6	TGTGCCAGCAGGAGGACAGGGCGGGGTAATTCACCCCTCCACTTT	CASRRTGRGNSPLHF
TRBV18	TRBD1	many	TRBJ2-3	TGTGCCAGCTCACGGGACAGGAGCACAGATACGCAGTATTTT	CASSRDRSTDTQYF
TRBV27	NA	many	TRBJ2-4	TGTGCCAGCAGATCGCTCGAAGCCGGCTTAAACATTCAGTACTTC	CASRSLEAGLNIQYF
TRBV6-6	NA	many	TRBJ2-7	TGTGCCAGCAAGTTGCGATCGCCCCAGAGCGAGCAGTACTTC	CASKLRSPQSEQYF
TRBV29-1	TRBD1	NA	TRBJ1-1	TGCAGCGTTTTACCAGGGGGCGCGGGCACTGAAGCTTTCTTT	CSVLPGGAGTEAFF
TRBV3-1	NA	NA	TRBJ1-1	TGTGCCAGCAGCTTCTTACAGAAGTCTGAAGCTTTCTTT	CASSFLQKSEAFF
TRBV7-2	TRBD2	many	TRBJ2-7	TGTGCCAGCATCCAGAACCCCACCCTAGCGGGGGAAGCGATGCGGTACTTC	CASIQNPTLAGEAMRYF
TRBV29-1	NA	NA	TRBJ1-1	TGCAGCGTACGAGGCGGGGACGGTACGGGCACTGAAGCTTTCTTT	CSVRGGDGTGTEAFF
TRBV29-1	NA	many	TRBJ2-7	TGCAGCGTTTGGAGGGATTTTAACGAGCAGTACTTC	CSVWRDFNEQYF
TRBV7-2	NA	many	TRBJ1-4	TGTGCCAGCAGCTTGCAAACAGGTTCAACTAATGAAAAACTGTTTTTT	CASSLQTGSTNEKLFF
TRBV11-2	NA	NA	TRBJ2-7	TGTGCCAGCAGCTTCGAAAGGGGGTCCTACGAGCAGTACTTC	CASSFERGSYEQYF
TRBV7-8	NA	many	TRBJ1-1	TGTGCCAGCGGGGGCCCGAACACTGAAGCTTTCTTT	CASGGPNTEAFF
TRBV7-2	TRBD2	many	TRBJ2-7	TGTGCCAGCAGCTCCCCGAGCGGGGTAAAATCCTACGAGCAGTACTTC	CASSSPSGVKSYEQYF
TRBV18	NA	few	TRBJ1-1	TGTGCCAGCTCCAAGGACAGAGAAGCTTTCTTT	CASSKDREAFF
TRBV6-1	NA	NA	TRBJ1-2	TGTGCCAGCAGTGAAGCGGAGGGTGGACAGCTCTATGGCTACACCTTC	CASSEAEGGQLYGYTF
TRBV7-2	NA	NA	TRBJ1-2	TGTGCCATAATGACAGGCCCCTATGGCTACACCTTC	CAIMTGPYGYTF
TRBV7-9	TRBD1	many	TRBJ2-1	TGTGCCAGCAGCTTACCTCTTGTTGGGTCGTGGACAGGGAGGAATGAGCAGTTCTTC	CASSLPLVGSWTGRNEQFF
TRBV19	TRBD1	few	TRBJ2-6	TGTGCCAGTAGTTCGGACAGGGGAAGGGCCAACGTCCTGACTTTC	CASSSDRGRANVLTF
TRBV6-1	NA	few	TRBJ1-1	TGTGCCAGCGGCCAGGGTGGTCTTGACACTGAAGCTTTCTTT	CASGQGGLDTEAFF
TRBV15	TRBD1	many	TRBJ2-7	TGTGCCACCAGCAGAGATCAGGGGGCCTACGAGCAGTACTTC	CATSRDQGAYEQYF
TRBV24-1	TRBD2	many	TRBJ2-7	TGTGCCACCAGTGCCCGTAGCGGGAGTGGGCCCTACGAGCAGTACTTC	CATSARSGSGPYEQYF
TRBV20-1	NA	few	TRBJ1-1	TGCAGTGCTAGAAGAGGGGGGACTGAAGCTTTCTTT	CSARRGGTEAFF
TRBV5-6	NA	NA	TRBJ2-1	TGTGCCAGCAGCTTGATAGCTGAGCAGTTCTTC	CASSLIAEQFF
TRBV30	TRBD1	few	TRBJ1-1	TGTGCCTGGAGTGTACAGGGGTACACTGAAGCTTTCTTT	CAWSVQGYTEAFF
TRBV6-5	NA	many	TRBJ2-1	TGTGCCAGCCTTTGGGGCAATGAGCAGTTCTTC	CASLWGNEQFF
TRBV5-8	NA	few	TRBJ1-1	TGTGCCAGCAGCTCGGGACAACCGAACACTGAAGCTTTCTTT	CASSSGQPNTEAFF
TRBV5-1	NA	NA	TRBJ2-5	TGCGCCAGCAGCTCTCAGACACTTACAGGAGGGGAGACCCAGTACTTC	CASSSQTLTGGETQYF
TRBV5-1	NA	many	TRBJ2-1	TGCGCCAGCAGCTTGGGACCTACTAGACCAAACAATGAGCAGTTCTTC	CASSLGPTRPNNEQFF
TRBV5-5	NA	NA	TRBJ1-2	TGTGCCAGCAGCCCTACGACAGAAAACTATGGCTACACCTTC	CASSPTTENYGYTF
TRBV24-1	NA	many	TRBJ2-7	TGTGCCACCAGTGATGGGGCCAAATACGAGCAGTACTTC	CATSDGAKYEQYF
TRBV11-2	TRBD1	many	TRBJ2-5	TGTGCCAGCAGCTCGGGACAGGCGGAGACCCAGTACTTC	CASSSGQAETQYF
TRBV30	TRBD2	many	TRBJ2-7	TGTGCCTGGGTACCCCCCTGGGCGGGAGACTCCTACGAGCAGTACTTC	CAWVPPWAGDSYEQYF
TRBV7-3	TRBD2	many	TRBJ2-1	TGTGCCAGCAGCTTAGAGGGACTACCGAACAATGAGCAGTTCTTC	CASSLEGLPNNEQFF
TRBV10-3	TRBD1	many	TRBJ2-7	TGTGCCATCAGAGGACAGGGGGGGACCTACGAGCAGTACTTC	CAIRGQGGTYEQYF
TRBV5-4	TRBD1	few	TRBJ2-2	TGTGCCAGCAGCTTGGCCGGGACAGCGAACACCGGGGAGCTGTTTTTT	CASSLAGTANTGELFF
TRBV7-2	NA	few	TRBJ2-7	TGTGCCAGCAGCTTTCGTAGGGGCTACGAGCAGTACTTC	CASSFRRGYEQYF
TRBV3-1	NA	few	TRBJ2-2	TGTGCCAGCAGCCCCGGGACGGGGGAGCTGTTTTTT	CASSPGTGELFF
TRBV7-9	TRBD2	few	TRBJ2-3	TGTGCCAGCAGCTTCGGGACTAGCGGGAGCACAGATACGCAGTATTTT	CASSFGTSGSTDTQYF
TRBV6-6	TRBD1	few	TRBJ1-1	TGTGCCAGCACTCATACAGGGGAAAACACTGAAGCTTTCTTT	CASTHTGENTEAFF
TRBV5-1	NA	few	TRBJ2-1	TGCGCCAGCAGCTTGGCACCGAGAGCCTACAATGAGCAGTTCTTC	CASSLAPRAYNEQFF
TRBV9	TRBD1	few	TRBJ1-6	TGTGCCAGCAATCGTGCAGGGGGTCAACCCCTCCACTTT	CASNRAGGQPLHF
TRBV29-1	NA	many	TRBJ2-7	TGCAGCGTTGAAGATCATGGGGGATCCTCCTACGAGCAGTACTTC	CSVEDHGGSSYEQYF
TRBV7-9	TRBD1	many	TRBJ2-3	TGTGCCAGCAGCAGCCCCCGGACAGGGAGTAGAGATACGCAGTATTTT	CASSSPRTGSRDTQYF
TRBV5-1	NA	many	TRBJ1-6	TGCGCCAGCAGCCCGTCGACGGAGAATTCACCCCTCCACTTT	CASSPSTENSPLHF
TRBV19	NA	NA	TRBJ1-1	TGTGCCAGTAGTATAACGAGGGGGGGGAAGAGGAACACTGAAGCTTTCTTT	CASSITRGGKRNTEAFF
TRBV7-2	TRBD1	many	TRBJ2-3	TGTGCCAGCAGCCTAACAGGACAGGTGATCGCAGATACGCAGTATTTT	CASSLTGQVIADTQYF
TRBV20-1	TRBD1	few	TRBJ2-3	TGCAGTGTAGAGGACAGGTTTTCAGATACGCAGTATTTT	CSVEDRFSDTQYF